Listed below are T cell receptor beta chains from one sample, sequenced in a study of prognosis after radiotherapy for stage I lung cancer. TCRdb ran MiXCR on the multiplex PCR reads and lists one entry per CDR3 protein. Among over 30,000 distinct CDR3 sequences listed, around a quarter were seen once. The material sequenced was PBMCs, taken before or after stereotactic body radiation therapy (not recorded which). These TCRs come from a donor aged 50 or older with non-small cell lung cancer. Each CDR3 is given with its conserved first and last residue. A D gene is named only where the DNA matches it firmly. Only part of the rows carry a size: once, few, many, or a class if the clone is expanded.

D	size	V	J	DNA	CDR3
TRBD1	many	TRBV9	TRBJ2-6	TGTGCCAGCAGCGCGACAGGGGCTGCTGGGGCCAACGTCCTGACTTTC	CASSATGAAGANVLTF
TRBD1	many	TRBV30	TRBJ1-2	TGTGCCTGGACCGGACAGGGGCTTCTTAACTATGGCTACACCTTC	CAWTGQGLLNYGYTF
NA	many	TRBV9	TRBJ2-7	TGTGCCAGCAGCGGTGTAGGCCCCTCAAGCGAGCAGTACTTC	CASSGVGPSSEQYF
NA	many	TRBV19	TRBJ2-5	TGTGCCAGTAGTGGGGACCACTTCGAGACCCAGTACTTC	CASSGDHFETQYF
NA	many	TRBV25-1	TRBJ1-4	TGTGCCAGCAGTGAAAAAGGCAAACTGTTTTTT	CASSEKGKLFF
TRBD1	many	TRBV28	TRBJ1-2	TGTGCCAGCAGTCCCGGGACAGGGGGCGCCGGTGGCTACACCTTC	CASSPGTGGAGGYTF
NA	many	TRBV12-3/TRBV12-4	TRBJ2-7	TGTGCCAGCGGTAGAGGGACCTACGAGCAGTACTTC	CASGRGTYEQYF
NA	many	TRBV20-1	TRBJ1-5	TGCAGTGCTAGACTCCCTGGGCTTTTGAGCAATCAGCCCCAGCATTTT	CSARLPGLLSNQPQHF
TRBD1	many	TRBV5-4	TRBJ1-2	TGTGCCAGCAGCGAAAGCGGACAGGGGGTCATATATGGCTACACCTTC	CASSESGQGVIYGYTF
TRBD2	few	TRBV4-1	TRBJ2-3	TGCGCCAGCAGCCAAGATCTCGCTAGCGGGGCTTCACTCGATACGCAGTATTTT	CASSQDLASGASLDTQYF
NA	many	TRBV9	TRBJ2-1	TGTGCCAGCAGCCCCCCGGGACTCCTTTCTGAGCAGTTCTTC	CASSPPGLLSEQFF
NA	many	TRBV6-1	TRBJ1-2	TGTGCCAGCAGCCCCGGGGGGGCTTATAACAATAACTATGGCTACACCTTC	CASSPGGAYNNNYGYTF
NA	NA	TRBV9	TRBJ2-1	TGTGAAAGCAGCGTAGTTGTTCCGGCCAATGAGCAGTTCTTC	CESSVVVPANEQFF
NA	many	TRBV20-1	TRBJ1-1	TGCAGTGCTAGATTGGCACCGGGGTCTGAAGCTTTCTTT	CSARLAPGSEAFF
TRBD1	many	TRBV6-5	TRBJ2-7	TGTGCCAGCAGTTTACGGACAGGTACGCTCGACGAGCAGTACTTC	CASSLRTGTLDEQYF
TRBD1	many	TRBV12-3/TRBV12-4	TRBJ1-2	TGTGCCAGCAGTCGGACAGGGAACTATGGCTACACCTTC	CASSRTGNYGYTF
TRBD2	many	TRBV7-9	TRBJ2-1	TGTGCCAGCAGCCCAGGACTAGCGGGGCCATCCTACAATGAGCAGTTCTTC	CASSPGLAGPSYNEQFF
NA	NA	TRBV6-2/TRBV6-3	TRBJ2-3	TGTGCCAGTAGTGAAGCCGGTATCTCCACTCTGGGAGATACGCAGTATTTT	CASSEAGISTLGDTQYF
NA	NA	TRBV19	TRBJ1-6	TGTGCCAGTAGTATTAACCTAAATTCACCCATACACTTT	CASSINLNSPIHF
NA	many	TRBV28	TRBJ1-1	TGTGCCAGCAGTTCAGGGGACCTTGAAGCTTTCTTT	CASSSGDLEAFF
NA	many	TRBV19	TRBJ2-6	TGTGCCAGTAGTATAAGAAGGGTGAGTGGGGCCAACGTCCTGACTTTC	CASSIRRVSGANVLTF
NA	NA	TRBV5-1	TRBJ1-1	TGCGCCAGCAGGACTACAGCGAACACTGAAGCTTTATTT	CASRTTANTEALF
NA	few	TRBV5-8	TRBJ1-2	TGTGCCAGCAGCGTTCTACGAGCGCACGGCTACGCCTTC	CASSVLRAHGYAF
NA	many	TRBV28	TRBJ1-2	TGTGCCAGCACCACGGATTGGGGGGACTATGGCTACACCTTC	CASTTDWGDYGYTF
TRBD1	medium-sized	TRBV20-1	TRBJ2-7	TGCAGTGCTGAGGACGAGAAGGGACAGGGACCCTACGAGCAGTACTTC	CSAEDEKGQGPYEQYF
TRBD2	many	TRBV6-1	TRBJ2-1	TGTGCCAGCAGGGTAAAAGTAGCGGGGGGGCCTTATGAGCAGTTCTTC	CASRVKVAGGPYEQFF
TRBD2	once	TRBV20-1	TRBJ2-5	TGCAGTGCTAGAGGGCTAGCGGGCCCAATAATGGATGAGCAGTACTTT	CSARGLAGPIMDEQYF
NA	many	TRBV9	TRBJ2-1	TGTGCCAGCAGCGTCCCCGGTTACAATGAGCAGTTCTTC	CASSVPGYNEQFF
TRBD1	few	TRBV19	TRBJ2-5	TGTGCCAGTAGTACATCAGGGGGCGTAGAGACCCAGTACTTC	CASSTSGGVETQYF
TRBD2	many	TRBV6-5	TRBJ2-1	TGTGCCAGCAGTTACTCGGGTTCGCGGGGGGTTTACAATGAGCAGTTCTTC	CASSYSGSRGVYNEQFF
TRBD2	many	TRBV4-1	TRBJ2-1	TGCGCCAGCAGCCAAGGGACTAGCGGGGGCTACAATGAGCAGTTCTTC	CASSQGTSGGYNEQFF
NA	NA	TRBV6-1	TRBJ1-6	TGTGCCAGCAGTGCATGGGACACCTATAATTCACCCCTCCACTTT	CASSAWDTYNSPLHF
NA	once	TRBV6-2/TRBV6-3	TRBJ1-5	TGTGCCAGCAGTGAGTACTATAGCAATCAGCCCCAGCATTTT	CASSEYYSNQPQHF
NA	many	TRBV15	TRBJ2-1	TGTGCCACCAGCAGAGGCGGGACCGATAATGAGCAGTTCTTC	CATSRGGTDNEQFF
NA	many	TRBV3-1	TRBJ2-7	TGTGCCAGCAGCCAGGGCCCGAGCTCCTACGAGCAGTACTTC	CASSQGPSSYEQYF
NA	many	TRBV7-2	TRBJ2-1	TGTGCCAGCGGCATTTTGGACACTGACAATGAGCAGTTCTTC	CASGILDTDNEQFF
TRBD1	many	TRBV24-1	TRBJ2-3	TGTGCCACCAGTGATCCTTCACAGGGGGCAGGCACAGATACGCAGTATTTT	CATSDPSQGAGTDTQYF
TRBD2	many	TRBV18	TRBJ2-1	TGTGCCAGCTCACCGTGGGCTAGCGGGACGGGTGAGCAGTTCTTC	CASSPWASGTGEQFF
NA	NA	TRBV7-9	TRBJ2-5	TGTGCCCGCAGCCAGAGGACGGGAGAGGAGACCCAGTACTTC	CARSQRTGEETQYF
NA	many	TRBV29-1	TRBJ1-2	TGCAGCGTTGGACACCCAGCTAACTATGGCTACACCTTC	CSVGHPANYGYTF
NA	NA	TRBV28	TRBJ2-1	TGTGCCAGAAGTTTTACCCGCCTTGGGAGCTCGTACAATGAGCAGTTCTTC	CARSFTRLGSSYNEQFF